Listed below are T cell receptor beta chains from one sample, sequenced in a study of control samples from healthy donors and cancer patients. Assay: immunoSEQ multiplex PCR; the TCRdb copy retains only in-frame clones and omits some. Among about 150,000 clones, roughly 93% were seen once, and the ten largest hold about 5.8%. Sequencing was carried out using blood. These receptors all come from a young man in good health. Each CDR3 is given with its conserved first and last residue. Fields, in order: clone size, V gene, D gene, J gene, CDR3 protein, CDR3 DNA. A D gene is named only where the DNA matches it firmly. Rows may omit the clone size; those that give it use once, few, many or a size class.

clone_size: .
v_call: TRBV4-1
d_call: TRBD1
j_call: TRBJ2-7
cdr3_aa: CASSQTGSEQYF
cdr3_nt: TGCGCCAGCAGCCAGACAGGGAGCGAGCAGTACTTC

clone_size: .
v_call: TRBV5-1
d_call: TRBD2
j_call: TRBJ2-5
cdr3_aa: CASSLFGREEETQYF
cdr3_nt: TGCGCCAGCAGCTTGTTCGGACGGGAGGAAGAGACCCAGTACTTC

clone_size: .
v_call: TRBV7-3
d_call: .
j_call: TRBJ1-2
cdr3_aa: CASSPSSGTGGYTF
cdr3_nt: TGTGCCAGCAGCCCATCTTCGGGAACGGGTGGCTACACCTTC

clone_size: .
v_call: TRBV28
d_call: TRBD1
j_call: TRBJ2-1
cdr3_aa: CASSFRGPPRNEQFF
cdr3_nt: TGTGCCAGCAGTTTTAGGGGGCCCCCAAGGAATGAGCAGTTCTTC

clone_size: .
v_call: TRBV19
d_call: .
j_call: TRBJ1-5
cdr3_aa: CASSPGFGSNQPQHF
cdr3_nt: TGTGCCAGTAGTCCCGGATTTGGGAGCAATCAGCCCCAGCATTTT

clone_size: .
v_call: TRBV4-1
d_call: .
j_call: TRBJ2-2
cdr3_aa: CASSQDSLTGELFF
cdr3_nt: TGCGCCAGCAGCCAAGATAGCCTCACCGGGGAGCTGTTTTTT

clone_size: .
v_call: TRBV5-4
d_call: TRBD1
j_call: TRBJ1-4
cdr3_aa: CASSRRGQGEKLFF
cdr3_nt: TGTGCCAGCAGCCGAAGAGGACAGGGGGAAAAACTGTTTTTT

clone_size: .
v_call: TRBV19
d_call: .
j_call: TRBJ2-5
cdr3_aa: CASSITPGSGETQYF
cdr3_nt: TGTGCCAGTAGTATCACACCGGGGAGTGGTGAGACCCAGTACTTC

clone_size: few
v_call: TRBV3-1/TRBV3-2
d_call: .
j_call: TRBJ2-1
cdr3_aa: CASSQVGRYNEQFF
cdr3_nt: TGTGCCAGCAGCCAAGTAGGTCGGTACAATGAGCAGTTCTTC

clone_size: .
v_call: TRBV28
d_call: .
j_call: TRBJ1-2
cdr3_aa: CASRASDNYGYTF
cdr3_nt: TGTGCCAGCCGGGCCTCCGACAACTATGGCTACACCTTC

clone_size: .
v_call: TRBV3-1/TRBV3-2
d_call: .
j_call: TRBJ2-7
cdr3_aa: CASSQDLVADSRNYYEQYF
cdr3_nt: TGTGCCAGCAGCCAAGATCTCGTAGCGGACAGCCGGAATTACTACGAGCAGTACTTC

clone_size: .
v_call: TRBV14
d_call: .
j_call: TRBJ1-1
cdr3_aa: CASSPVGGRKNTEAFF
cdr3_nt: TGTGCCAGCAGCCCGGTTGGCGGACGGAAAAACACTGAAGCTTTCTTT

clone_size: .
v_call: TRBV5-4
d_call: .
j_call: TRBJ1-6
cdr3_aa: CASSLDRSPLHF
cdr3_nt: TGTGCCAGCAGCTTGGATCGTTCACCCCTCCACTTT

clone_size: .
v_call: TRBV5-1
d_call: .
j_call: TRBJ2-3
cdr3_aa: CASATGTSTDTQYF
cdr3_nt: TGCGCCAGCGCAACCGGCACGTCCACAGATACGCAGTATTTT

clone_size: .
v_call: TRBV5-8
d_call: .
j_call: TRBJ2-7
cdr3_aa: CASSLVQSYEQYF
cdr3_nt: TGTGCCAGCAGCTTGGTTCAGTCCTACGAGCAGTACTTC

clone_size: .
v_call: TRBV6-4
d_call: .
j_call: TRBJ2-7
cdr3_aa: CVNWRNYEQYF
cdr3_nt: TGTGTGAATTGGCGGAATTACGAGCAGTACTTC

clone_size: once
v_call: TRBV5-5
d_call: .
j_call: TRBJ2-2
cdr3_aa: CASSSLLGPNTGELFF
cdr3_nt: TGTGCCAGCAGCTCATTACTGGGGCCGAACACCGGGGAGCTGTTTTTT

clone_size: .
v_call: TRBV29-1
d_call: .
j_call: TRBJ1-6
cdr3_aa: CSAQLGGYNSPLHF
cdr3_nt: TGCAGCGCCCAGCTGGGGGGCTATAATTCACCCCTCCACTTT

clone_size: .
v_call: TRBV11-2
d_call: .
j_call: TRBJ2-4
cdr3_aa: CASSFRKVQYF
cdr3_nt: TGTGCCAGCAGCTTCCGCAAAGTTCAGTACTTC

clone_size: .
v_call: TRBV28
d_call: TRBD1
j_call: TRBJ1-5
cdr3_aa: CASSPRTGGAGNQPQHF
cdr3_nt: TGTGCCAGCAGTCCACGGACAGGGGGCGCGGGCAATCAGCCCCAGCATTTT

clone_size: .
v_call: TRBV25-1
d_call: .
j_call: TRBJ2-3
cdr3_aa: CASSDLDSDTQYF
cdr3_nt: TGTGCCAGCAGTGACCTAGACTCCGATACGCAGTATTTT

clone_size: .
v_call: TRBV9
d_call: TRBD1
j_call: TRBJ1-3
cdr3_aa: CASTPGGGNTIYF
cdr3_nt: TGTGCCAGCACTCCAGGGGGTGGAAACACCATATATTTT

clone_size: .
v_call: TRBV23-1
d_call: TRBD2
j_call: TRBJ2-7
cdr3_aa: CASSQLRTSGGTYEQYF
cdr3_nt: TGCGCCAGCAGTCAATTGAGAACTAGCGGAGGGACCTACGAGCAGTACTTC

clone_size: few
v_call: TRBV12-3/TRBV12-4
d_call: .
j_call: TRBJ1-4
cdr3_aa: CASSFLTREKLFF
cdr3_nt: TGTGCCAGCAGTTTCTTGACCCGAGAAAAACTGTTTTTT

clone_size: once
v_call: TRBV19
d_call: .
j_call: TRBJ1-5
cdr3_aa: CASSIDAGEKPQHF
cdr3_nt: TGTGCCAGTAGTATAGACGCAGGGGAGAAGCCCCAGCATTTT

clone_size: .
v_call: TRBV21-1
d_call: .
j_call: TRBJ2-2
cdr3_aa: CASSKGGGENTGELFF
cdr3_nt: TGTGCCAGCAGCAAAGGTGGAGGGGAGAACACCGGGGAGCTGTTTTTT

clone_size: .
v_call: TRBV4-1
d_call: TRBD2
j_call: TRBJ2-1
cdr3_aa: CASSQDRWVSGAETYNEQFF
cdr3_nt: TGCGCCAGCAGCCAAGATAGATGGGTTAGCGGGGCCGAAACCTACAATGAGCAGTTCTTC

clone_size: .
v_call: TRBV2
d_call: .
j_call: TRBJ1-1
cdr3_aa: CASSVRGGAEAFF
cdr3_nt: TGTGCCAGCAGTGTCAGGGGTGGGGCTGAAGCTTTCTTT

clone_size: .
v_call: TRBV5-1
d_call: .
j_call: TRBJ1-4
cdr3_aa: CASSPDFREKLFF
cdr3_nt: TGCGCCAGCAGCCCGGATTTCAGGGAAAAACTGTTTTTT

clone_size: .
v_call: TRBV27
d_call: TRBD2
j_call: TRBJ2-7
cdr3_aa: CASSRAGVPAWEQYF
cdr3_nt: TGTGCCAGCAGTCGAGCGGGGGTTCCCGCCTGGGAGCAGTACTTC

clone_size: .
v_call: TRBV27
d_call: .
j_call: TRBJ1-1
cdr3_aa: CASSRQVNTEAFF
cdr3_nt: TGTGCCAGCAGTAGACAGGTGAACACTGAAGCTTTCTTT

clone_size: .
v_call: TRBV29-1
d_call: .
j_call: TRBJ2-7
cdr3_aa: CSGGSVYEQYF
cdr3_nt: TGCAGCGGGGGGAGCGTTTACGAGCAGTACTTC

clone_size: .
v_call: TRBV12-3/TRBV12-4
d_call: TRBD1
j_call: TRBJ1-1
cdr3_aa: CASSIDRVTEAFF
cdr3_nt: TGTGCCAGCAGCATAGACAGGGTTACTGAAGCTTTCTTT

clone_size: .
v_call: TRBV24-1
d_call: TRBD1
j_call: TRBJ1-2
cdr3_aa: CATSDGTGNGYTF
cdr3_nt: TGTGCCACCAGTGATGGGACAGGGAATGGCTACACCTTC

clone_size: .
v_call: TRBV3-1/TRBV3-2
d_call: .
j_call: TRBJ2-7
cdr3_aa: CASSYRDRRNEQYF
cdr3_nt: TGTGCCAGCAGCTACCGGGACCGCCGAAACGAGCAGTACTTC

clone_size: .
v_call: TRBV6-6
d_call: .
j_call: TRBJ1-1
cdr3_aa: CASRGWNTEAFF
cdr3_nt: TGTGCCAGTAGGGGTTGGAACACTGAAGCTTTCTTT

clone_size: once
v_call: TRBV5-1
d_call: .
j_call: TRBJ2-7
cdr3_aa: CASSWGDIRDEQYF
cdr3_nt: TGCGCCAGCAGCTGGGGGGACATCAGGGACGAGCAGTACTTC